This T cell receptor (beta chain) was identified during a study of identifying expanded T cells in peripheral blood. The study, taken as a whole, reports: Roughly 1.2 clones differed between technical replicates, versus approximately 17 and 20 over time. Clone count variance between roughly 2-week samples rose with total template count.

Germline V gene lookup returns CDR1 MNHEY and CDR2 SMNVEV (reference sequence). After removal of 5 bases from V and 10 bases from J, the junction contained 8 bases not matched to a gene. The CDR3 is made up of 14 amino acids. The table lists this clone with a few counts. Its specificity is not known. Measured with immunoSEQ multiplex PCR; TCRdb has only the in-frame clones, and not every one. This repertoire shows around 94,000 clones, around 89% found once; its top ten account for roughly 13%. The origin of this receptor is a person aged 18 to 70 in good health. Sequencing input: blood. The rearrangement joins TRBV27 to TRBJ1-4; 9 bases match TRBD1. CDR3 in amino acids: CASSQGQGSGKLFF. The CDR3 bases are TGTGCCAGCAGTCAAGGACAGGGGAGTGGAAAACTGTTTTTT.